A single sample gave rise to the 26 T cell receptor beta chains below, sequenced in a study of shared clonotypes between healthy human individuals. This table comes from immunoSEQ multiplex PCR, and its TCRdb copy is limited to in-frame clones, with some not included. In the table there are around 1.4 million clones, around 98.5% of which are singletons. Sequencing was done on a sample of naive CD4+ T cells sorted from blood. Sample subset: CD45RA+ positively selected. The receptors were gathered from a man aged 25 to 45 in good health.

V usage is TRBV27 and J usage is TRBJ1-2; D may be TRBD1 (5 bases). Deletions cut 7 bases from V and 5 bases from J, with 17 bases between. Looked up from germline, CDR1 is MNHEY and CDR2 is SMNVEV (reference sequence). The CDR3 is made up of 14 amino acids. This chain's CDR3 is CASNPRGGTYGYTF. The CDR3 DNA reads as TGTGCCAGCAACCCCCGGGGGGGGACTTATGGCTACACCTTC.

The chain has TRBV5-1 and TRBJ2-1; 8 positions match TRBD1. The CDR3 loop spans 15 amino acids. V shed 4 bases, J shed 9 bases, and the junction held 12 bases outside the gene matches. Germline V gives CDR1 SGHRS, CDR2 YFSETQ. The CDR3 protein is CASSIGQGWTSEQFF. DNA for the CDR3: TGCGCCAGCAGCATTGGACAGGGCTGGACTTCTGAGCAGTTCTTC.

This chain uses TRBV5-4 with TRBJ2-3; no clear D gene. V dropped 4 bases and J dropped 7 bases, with 10 bases sitting between them. The CDR3 runs 12 residues. The V gene's germline CDR1 is SGHNT and CDR2 YYREEE (reference sequence). The CDR3 spells CASSPSGHTQYF. The CDR3 coding sequence is TGTGCCAGCAGCCCTAGTGGCCATACGCAGTATTTT.

Of note for this clone: In the same sample, other DNA sequences code for this CDR3. The CDR3 reads CASSIYGTDTQYF. The CDR3 nucleotides read TGTGCCAGTAGTATATATGGTACAGATACGCAGTATTTT. This rearrangement joins TRBV19 to TRBJ2-3; D not certain. The germline gives CDR1 LNHDA, CDR2 SQIVND (reference sequence). The CDR3 is made up of 13 amino acids. The V and J ends lost 2 bases and 3 bases respectively, with 6 bases between them.

This clone was detected only once. This chain connects TRBV5-6 to TRBJ1-2, with D uncertain. The CDR3 contains 13 residues. The ends were cut back, 4 bases at V and 4 bases at J, with 11 bases in the middle. Germline lookup yields CDR1 SGHDT and CDR2 YYEEEE. The CDR3 bases are TGTGCCAGCAGCCCGCGAGGGATCTATGGCTACACCTTC. Translated, it gives CASSPRGIYGYTF.

V usage is TRBV29-1 and J usage is TRBJ1-1, with no clear D. Trimming took 8 bases from V and 2 from J, leaving 12 bases between them. CDR1 is SQVTM and CDR2 is ANQGSEA in the germline V gene. This CDR3 is built from 12 residues. The CDR3 sequence is CSTAEPNTEAFF. The CDR3 DNA reads TGCAGCACCGCTGAGCCAAACACTGAAGCTTTCTTT.

The V and J genes are TRBV7-3 and TRBJ2-1; 9 bases match TRBD2. The germline V gene encodes CDR1 SGHTA and CDR2 FQGTGA. The CDR3 extends over 15 amino acids. V lost 5 bases, J lost 9 bases, and 11 bases stayed unmatched. The CDR3 spells CASSPLAGERIEQFF. Written as DNA, the CDR3 is TGTGCCAGCAGCCCCTTAGCGGGAGAGCGGATTGAGCAGTTCTTC.

The rearrangement joins TRBV5-4 to TRBJ1-4; D gene uncertain. CDR1 SGHNT and CDR2 YYREEE come from the germline V gene (reference sequence). V dropped 2 bases and J dropped 8 bases, with 10 bases sitting between them. The CDR3 is 13 amino acids. CDR3 bases: TGTGCCAGCAGCTTAGACGTGGGGGAAAAACTGTTTTTT. It specifies CASSLDVGEKLFF.

CDR3 protein: CASSRSGARETQYF. In nucleotides, the CDR3 is TGTGCCAGCTCTCGTTCTGGGGCGCGGGAGACCCAGTACTTC. This chain connects TRBV18 to TRBJ2-5; D possibly corresponds to TRBD1 (5 bases). Germline loops: CDR1 KGHSH, CDR2 LQKENI. V was shortened by 6 bases and J by 5 bases, with 16 bases between the two germline ends. The CDR3 has 14 residues.

The rearrangement uses TRBV7-6 and TRBJ2-7, with D perhaps assigned TRBD1 or TRBD2 (5 bases each). The CDR3 is made up of 14 amino acids. The ends were cut back, 4 bases at V and 0 bases at J, with 10 bases in the middle. The germline CDR1 and CDR2 sequences are SGHVS and FNYEAQ. The CDR3 spells CASSSTGTSYEQYF. In DNA, the CDR3 is TGTGCCAGCAGCTCCACGGGGACCTCCTACGAGCAGTACTTC. The variable domain in full, with the rest retrieved from reference TRBV7-6 and TRBJ2-7, is GAGVSQSPRYKVTKRGQDVALRCDPISGHVSLYWYRQALGQGPEFLTYFNYEAQQDKSGLPNDRFSAERPEGSISTLTIQRTEQRDSAMYRCASSSTGTSYEQYFGPGTRLTVT.

This chain uses TRBV10-2 with TRBJ2-3, with TRBD2 identical over 12 bases. The CDR3 contains 16 residues. The germline gives CDR1 WSHSY, CDR2 SAAADI. V dropped 6 bases and J dropped 5; count of bases not matched to a gene: 9. The chain's CDR3 is CASRLTSGRLVDTQYF. CDR3 nucleotides: TGCGCCAGCAGGCTGACTAGCGGGAGATTAGTAGATACGCAGTATTTT.

The chain carries TRBV13 and TRBJ1-2; no definite D call. The V end lost 2 bases, the J end lost 4 bases, and 11 bases lay between the germline ends. Germline V gives CDR1 PRHDT, CDR2 FYEKMQ (reference sequence). The CDR3 has 14 residues. This CDR3 is CASSLRTSAYGYTF. The CDR3 nucleotides read TGTGCCAGCAGCTTAAGGACTTCCGCCTATGGCTACACCTTC.

The chain's CDR3 is CASSLRQGTYEQYF. CDR3 nucleotide sequence: TGTGCCAGCAGCTTAAGGCAGGGTACCTACGAGCAGTACTTC. The genes are TRBV7-8 and TRBJ2-7; D may be TRBD1 (5 bases). Trimming shortened V by 2 bases and J by 2 bases, and 10 bases separated the two germline ends. The CDR3 contains 14 residues. Germline V gene lookup returns CDR1 SGHVS and CDR2 FQNEAQ.

The genes are TRBV6-1 and TRBJ1-1, with D hard to call. V was trimmed by 4 bases and J by 4 bases, leaving 7 bases between them. The CDR3 extends over 12 amino acids. Germline loops: CDR1 MNHNS, CDR2 SASEGT. CDR3 residues: CASSALVTEAFF. Written as DNA, the CDR3 is TGTGCCAGCAGTGCCTTGGTCACTGAAGCTTTCTTT.

The V gene is TRBV7-2, the J gene TRBJ2-7; 12 nucleotides line up with TRBD2. V lost 5 bases, J lost 4 bases, and 3 bases stayed unmatched. The germline V gene has CDR1 SGHTA and CDR2 FQGNSA. The CDR3 runs 14 residues. The CDR3 reads CASSITSGRYEQYF. The CDR3 DNA reads as TGTGCCAGCAGCATTACTAGCGGGAGGTACGAGCAGTACTTC.

V usage is TRBV18 and J usage is TRBJ2-1; D possibly corresponds to TRBD2 (5 bases). The CDR3 extends over 15 amino acids. V lost 3 bases to trimming and J lost 5 bases, with 14 bases between them. Germline-derived CDR1 and CDR2 are KGHSH and LQKENI. The CDR3 DNA sequence: TGTGCCAGCTCACCTCGGGATCAGAACCACAATGAGCAGTTCTTC. It translates to CASSPRDQNHNEQFF.

The rearrangement links TRBV7-9 to TRBJ2-7; 7 positions match TRBD1. Germline lookup yields CDR1 SEHNR and CDR2 FQNEAQ (reference sequence). CDR3 size: 14 residues. V gave up 5 bases and J gave up 4 bases; unmatched junction bases: 8. The CDR3 reads CASSPRDSLYEQYF. The DNA for the CDR3 is TGTGCCAGCAGCCCCCGGGACAGTTTATACGAGCAGTACTTC.

The V gene is TRBV7-2, the J gene TRBJ1-1; D may be TRBD1 (5 bases). The CDR3 has 15 residues. The V gene's germline CDR1 is SGHTA and CDR2 FQGNSA. Deletions cut 3 bases from V and 10 bases from J, with 21 bases between. The CDR3 is CASSFNQGEGWVAFF. CDR3 nucleotide sequence: TGTGCCAGCAGCTTTAATCAAGGGGAGGGATGGGTAGCTTTCTTT.

The CDR3 DNA reads TGTGCCAGCAGCTTGGGTTTCGGGTACGAGCAGTACTTC. This sequence encodes CASSLGFGYEQYF. The V call is TRBV7-6, the J call TRBJ2-7, with unresolved D. Trimming took 3 bases from V and 4 from J, leaving 10 bases between them. The CDR3 contains 13 residues. Germline CDR1 is SGHVS and CDR2 is FNYEAQ. Based on the CDR3 plus reference TRBV7-6 and TRBJ2-7, the full variable domain is GAGVSQSPRYKVTKRGQDVALRCDPISGHVSLYWYRQALGQGPEFLTYFNYEAQQDKSGLPNDRFSAERPEGSISTLTIQRTEQRDSAMYRCASSLGFGYEQYFGPGTRLTVT.

This rearrangement joins TRBV13 to TRBJ1-1; D uncertain. There are 14 residues in the CDR3. The V end was cut by 5 bases, the J end by 1 base, with 11 bases between. Germline V gene sequence: CDR1 PRHDT, CDR2 FYEKMQ (reference sequence). CDR3 in DNA: TGTGCCAGCAGCCCCCAAGGACGGAACACTGAAGCTTTCTTT. Translating gives CASSPQGRNTEAFF.

The gene calls are TRBV6-1 and TRBJ2-7; 7 bases match TRBD2. This CDR3 is 15 amino acids long. Germline CDR1 MNHNS, CDR2 SASEGT. Trimming removed 0 bases from V and 3 bases from J; junction bases left unmatched: 5. The CDR3 reads CASSEAPTSSYEQYF. CDR3 DNA: TGTGCCAGCAGTGAAGCGCCGACTAGCAGCTACGAGCAGTACTTC.

The rearrangement links TRBV7-9 to TRBJ1-2; no reliable D call. Trimming removed 10 bases at V and 8 bases at J, with 14 bases between. From germline, CDR1 is SEHNR and CDR2 FQNEAQ (reference sequence). This CDR3 is built from 11 residues. As DNA, the CDR3 is TGTGCCACGAACCCAGAACAAGGCTACACCTTC. This translates into CATNPEQGYTF.

The gene calls are TRBV11-2 and TRBJ2-7; 8 positions agree with TRBD2. The germline gives CDR1 SGHAT, CDR2 FQNNGV. The CDR3 is 15 amino acids. The V segment lost 4 bases and the J segment 0 bases; nucleotides outside the gene matches: 5. Here the CDR3 reads CASSSSGTSSYEQYF. The CDR3, as DNA: TGTGCCAGCAGCTCATCCGGGACTAGCTCCTACGAGCAGTACTTC.

The chain combines TRBV27 with TRBJ2-7; the D gene is possibly TRBD2 (6 bases). Germline loops: CDR1 MNHEY, CDR2 SMNVEV (reference sequence). Trimming left V 3 bases short and J 3 bases short, with 15 bases between. The CDR3 is made up of 15 amino acids. CDR3 amino acids: CASSFGLATYYEQYF. Written as DNA, the CDR3 is TGTGCCAGCAGTTTCGGTCTAGCGACATACTACGAGCAGTACTTC.

This rearrangement joins TRBV30 to TRBJ2-1; 10 bases are a match to TRBD2. The trim removed 4 bases at V and 3 bases at J, leaving 3 bases unmatched. Germline-derived CDR1 and CDR2 are GTSNPN and SVGIG (reference sequence). CDR3 length: 14 amino acids. The DNA for the CDR3 is TGTGCCTGGACTAGCGGGAGTGGCTACAATGAGCAGTTCTTC. It encodes CAWTSGSGYNEQFF.

The chain carries TRBV5-1 and TRBJ2-5; D perhaps matches TRBD1 (6 bases). Germline assignment: CDR1 SGHRS and CDR2 YFSETQ. The CDR3 has 15 amino acids. V was pared by 0 bases and J by 3 bases, with 12 bases between. The CDR3 protein is CASSLARTAEETQYF. The DNA of the CDR3 is TGCGCCAGCAGCTTGGCCCGGACAGCTGAAGAGACCCAGTACTTC.